This T cell receptor (beta chain) was sequenced in a study of OX40 agonist ivuxolimab in advanced cancers. Produced via immunoSEQ multiplex PCR; TCRdb's table is partial and in-frame only. The table records roughly 50,000 clones, 80% of them present only once. The CDR3 is 13 residues long. V lost 3 bases and J lost 5, with 10 bases in between. CDR1 and CDR2 from the germline V gene are SEHNR and FQNEAQ (reference sequence). This receptor was taken from an adult with an advanced solid tumor such as melanoma, head and neck, liver or kidney cancer. The V and J genes are TRBV7-9 and TRBJ1-1, with a possible D match to TRBD1 (6 bases). The source was CD4+ or CD8+ T cells sorted from blood, collected in a trial of the OX40 agonist ivuxolimab. The CDR3 DNA is TGTGCCAGCAGCTTCGGGGGGCGGACTGAAGCTTTCTTT. Translated: CASSFGGRTEAFF.